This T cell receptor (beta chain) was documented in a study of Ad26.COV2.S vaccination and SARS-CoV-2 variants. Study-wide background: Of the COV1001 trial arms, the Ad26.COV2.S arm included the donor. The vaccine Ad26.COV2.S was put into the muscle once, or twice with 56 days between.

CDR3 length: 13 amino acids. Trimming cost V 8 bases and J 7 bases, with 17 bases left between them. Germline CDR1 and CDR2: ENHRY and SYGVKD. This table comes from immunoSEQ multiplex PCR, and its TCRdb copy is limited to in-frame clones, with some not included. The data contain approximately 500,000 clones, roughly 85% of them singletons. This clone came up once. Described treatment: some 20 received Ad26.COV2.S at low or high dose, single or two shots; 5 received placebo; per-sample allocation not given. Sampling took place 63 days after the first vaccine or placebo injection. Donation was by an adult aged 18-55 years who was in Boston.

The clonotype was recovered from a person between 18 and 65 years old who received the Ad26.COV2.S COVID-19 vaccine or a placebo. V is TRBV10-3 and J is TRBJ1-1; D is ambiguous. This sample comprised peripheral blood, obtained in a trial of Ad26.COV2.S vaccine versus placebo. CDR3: CAIATLGGLEAFF. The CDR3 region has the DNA TGTGCCATCGCAACGTTGGGAGGACTTGAAGCTTTCTTT.